The 32 T cell receptor beta chains below were found in one sample sequenced in a study of T cell responses to AZD1222 COVID-19 vaccine. The protocol was immunoSEQ multiplex PCR, while the TCRdb copy is restricted to in-frame clones and leaves out a portion. The sample records 150,000 to 200,000 clones, 94% being singletons. The source material was peripheral blood, sampled on day 0 of AZD1222 vaccination. The receptors come from an adult in good health.

The chain is built from TRBV2 and TRBJ2-3, with 7 bases identical to TRBD2. Germline V gene data show CDR1 as SNHLY and CDR2 as FYNNEI. Trimming at V came to 6 bases and at J to 4 bases, leaving 16 bases not matched to a gene. The CDR3 runs 17 residues. The CDR3 DNA follows: TGTGCCAGCAGAGACGATCAACTAGCGTCCTTGGCAGATACGCAGTATTTT. This encodes CASRDDQLASLADTQYF. Combining the CDR3 with reference TRBV2 and TRBJ2-3 gives the whole variable domain EPEVTQTPSHQVTQMGQEVILRCVPISNHLYFYWYRQILGQKVEFLVSFYNNEISEKSEIFDDQFSVERPDGSNFTLKIRSTKLEDSAMYFCASRDDQLASLADTQYFGPGTRLTVL.

The J gene is TRBJ1-4, the V gene TRBV5-1; D ambiguous. V dropped 0 bases and J dropped 0 bases, with 6 bases sitting between them. This CDR3 region has 15 residues. Germline CDR1 SGHRS, CDR2 YFSETQ. The CDR3 nucleotides are TGCGCCAGCAGCTTGGCCCCCGCAACTAATGAAAAACTGTTTTTT. As protein: CASSLAPATNEKLFF.

The chain has TRBV5-1 and TRBJ2-1; 14 positions match TRBD2. The CDR3 loop spans 16 amino acids. Germline loops: CDR1 SGHRS, CDR2 YFSETQ. V lost 0 bases and J lost 4; bases outside the gene matches: 0. The CDR3 spells CASSLGLAGGYNEQFF. CDR3 in DNA: TGCGCCAGCAGCTTGGGACTAGCGGGAGGGTACAATGAGCAGTTCTTC.

The V gene is TRBV28, the J gene TRBJ1-3; a weak D match, TRBD1 (6 bases). V gave up 5 bases and J gave up 0 bases, with 11 bases separating them. This CDR3 has 15 residues. Germline V CDR1 and CDR2: MDHEN, SYDVKM. This CDR3 reads CASSLQGSSGNTIYF. The CDR3 DNA sequence: TGTGCCAGCAGTCTACAGGGTTCCTCTGGAAACACCATATATTTT.

This chain connects TRBV5-4 to TRBJ2-1; weak D call: TRBD2 (6 bases). CDR1 is SGHNT, CDR2 YYREEE, per germline (reference sequence). This CDR3 contains 16 residues. Trimming removed 6 bases at V and 1 base at J, with 17 bases between. CDR3 region: CASKSGNRESYNEQFF. CDR3 nucleotides: TGTGCCAGCAAATCAGGGAACCGGGAGTCCTACAATGAGCAGTTCTTC.

This clone was picked up one time. The genes are TRBV29-1 and TRBJ1-1, with a possible D match to TRBD1 (5 bases). V gave up 3 bases and J gave up 11 bases, with 10 bases separating them. Germline V gene data show CDR1 as SQVTM and CDR2 as ANQGSEA. This CDR3 has 10 residues. CDR3 coding DNA: TGCAGCGTTGAGGGGGTCGAGGCTTTCTTT. This translates into CSVEGVEAFF.

This rearrangement joins TRBV3-1 (or the pseudogene TRBV3-2) to TRBJ1-5; D is ambiguous. The CDR3 length is 13 residues. V was cut by 1 base and J by 4 bases, with 5 bases left in between. CDR1 is LGHDT, CDR2 YNNKEL, per germline (reference sequence). CDR3 in amino acids: CASSQALNQPQHF. The CDR3, as DNA: TGTGCCAGCAGCCAAGCCCTTAATCAGCCCCAGCATTTT.

The chain combines TRBV7-3 with TRBJ2-3, with D perhaps given as TRBD1 or TRBD2 (5 bases each). With 5 bases removed from V and 5 bases from J, the gap between germline ends came to 17 bases. CDR3 size: 15 residues. Germline CDR1 and CDR2: SGHTA and FQGTGA. The CDR3 reads CASSRGESGRDTQYF. DNA for the CDR3: TGTGCCAGCAGCAGGGGAGAAAGTGGAAGAGATACGCAGTATTTT.

The chain links TRBV24-1 to TRBJ1-2, with a tentative D call TRBD1 (5 bases). The CDR3 runs 12 residues. CDR1 and CDR2 (germline): KGHDR, SFDVKD. Trimming cost V 7 bases and J 4 bases, with 9 bases left between them. Here the CDR3 DNA reads TGTGCCACCAGAGGAACAGGCTATGGCTACACCTTC. Encoded protein: CATRGTGYGYTF.

This CDR3 reads CASSPGFGRGDEQYF. The CDR3 nucleotides read TGTGCCAGCAGTCCCGGATTCGGCCGCGGCGACGAGCAGTACTTC. The rearrangement joins TRBV27 to TRBJ2-7, with D hard to call. V was trimmed by 5 bases and J by 5 bases, leaving 19 bases between them. Germline CDR1 reads MNHEY; CDR2 reads SMNVEV (reference sequence). The CDR3 consists of 15 residues.

The gene calls are TRBV4-2 and TRBJ2-7; D might be TRBD2 (6 bases). The CDR3 loop spans 16 amino acids. Looked up from germline, CDR1 is LGHNA and CDR2 is YNFKEQ. V shed 1 base and J shed 5 bases, with 18 bases lying between them. The CDR3 loop is CASSQVWRDHDHEQYF. The CDR3 nucleotides read TGTGCCAGCAGCCAAGTTTGGCGGGACCATGACCACGAGCAGTACTTC.

The chain links TRBV12-3 or TRBV12-4 to TRBJ2-7; no clear D. V shed 5 bases and J shed 6 bases, with 11 bases lying between them. The length of the CDR3 is 12 residues. For the CDR3, the DNA is TGTGCCAGCAGTCCCAGCCTCTCCGAGCAGTACTTC. This gives the protein CASSPSLSEQYF.

The rearrangement uses TRBV20-1 and TRBJ2-1; D is possibly TRBD1 (5 bases). The CDR3 has 11 amino acids. Germline assignment: CDR1 DFQATT and CDR2 SNEGSKA (reference sequence). V gave up 3 bases and J gave up 9 bases, with 9 bases separating them. As DNA, the CDR3 is TGCAGTGCTAGTTCAGGGATTGAGCAGTTCTTC. The encoded protein is CSASSGIEQFF.

Only one count was recorded for this clone. The chain carries TRBV5-1 and TRBJ2-1, with TRBD2 identical over 15 bases. Germline trimming cut 0 bases from V and 12 bases from J; bases unmatched to any gene: 4. CDR1 is SGHRS and CDR2 is YFSETQ in the germline V gene. This CDR3 comprises 15 residues. The CDR3 sequence is CASSLEGLAGGGQFF. DNA of the CDR3: TGCGCCAGCAGCTTGGAAGGACTAGCGGGAGGGGGGCAGTTCTTC. The full variable domain, rest sourced from reference TRBV5-1 and TRBJ2-1, is KAGVTQTPRYLIKTRGQQVTLSCSPISGHRSVSWYQQTPGQGLQFLFEYFSETQRNKGNFPGRFSGRQFSNSRSEMNVSTLELGDSALYLCASSLEGLAGGGQFFGPGTRLTVL.

The chain links TRBV6-4 to TRBJ2-2; D possibly matches TRBD1 or TRBD2 (5 bases each). Germline CDR1 and CDR2: MRHNA and SNTAGT. The CDR3 runs to 17 residues. V lost 10 bases, J lost 2 bases, and 23 bases lay in between. Here the CDR3 DNA reads TGTGCCACATGGGGGACCTGCAGAGAAAAAAACACCGGGGAGCTGTTTTTT. It codes for CATWGTCREKNTGELFF.

The chain uses TRBV29-1 and TRBJ1-1; the D is unclear. CDR3 size: 13 residues. Germline CDR1 is SQVTM and CDR2 is ANQGSEA. V was clipped by 4 bases and J by 1 base, with 10 bases between them. CDR3 amino acids: CSVVRARNTEAFF. For the CDR3, the DNA is TGCAGCGTTGTGAGGGCTAGGAACACTGAAGCTTTCTTT.

The V call is TRBV19, the J call TRBJ2-1, with 7 bases fitting TRBD1. Trimming cost V 7 bases and J 2 bases; bases outside gene matches: 2. Germline V gene sequence: CDR1 LNHDA, CDR2 SQIVND (reference sequence). CDR3 size: 13 residues. The chain's CDR3 is CASIDRAYNEQFF. CDR3 DNA: TGTGCCAGTATCGACAGGGCCTACAATGAGCAGTTCTTC.

The V gene is TRBV5-4, the J gene TRBJ1-6; no clear D. Germline CDR1 reads SGHNT; CDR2 reads YYREEE (reference sequence). CDR3 length: 12 amino acids. Trimming shortened V by 0 bases and J by 9 bases, and 4 bases separated the two germline ends. The CDR3 sequence: CASSLEASPLHF. The CDR3 DNA is TGTGCCAGCAGCTTGGAGGCTTCACCCCTCCACTTT.

This rearrangement joins TRBV4-1 to TRBJ2-7; D remains ambiguous. The CDR3 spans 12 residues. The V gene lost 6 bases and the J gene lost 6 bases, with 12 bases spanning the gap. The germline V gene has CDR1 MGHRA and CDR2 YSYEKL. DNA for the CDR3: TGCGCCAGCAGGGGGATGGCTGGCGAGCAGTACTTC. Its protein is CASRGMAGEQYF.

The chain uses TRBV12-5 and TRBJ2-1, with D possibly matching TRBD1 (5 bases). Looked up from germline, CDR1 is LGHNT and CDR2 is FRNRAP. The V end lost 2 bases, the J end lost 13 bases, and 12 bases lay between the germline ends. This CDR3 has 12 residues. In DNA, the CDR3 is TGTGCTAGTGGTTTGAGACGACAGCACCAGTTCTTC. As protein: CASGLRRQHQFF.

This clone occurred once. This chain joins TRBV2 and TRBJ1-6, with 8 bases lining up with TRBD1. V was pared by 6 bases and J by 5 bases, with 3 bases of the junction left unmatched. The CDR3 consists of 14 residues. The germline gives CDR1 SNHLY, CDR2 FYNNEI. CDR3 loop: CASRTDRDNSPLHF. Written as DNA, the CDR3 is TGTGCCAGCAGAACGGACAGGGATAATTCACCCCTCCACTTT. Drawing the rest from reference TRBV2 and TRBJ1-6, the complete variable domain is EPEVTQTPSHQVTQMGQEVILRCVPISNHLYFYWYRQILGQKVEFLVSFYNNEISEKSEIFDDQFSVERPDGSNFTLKIRSTKLEDSAMYFCASRTDRDNSPLHFGNGTRLTVT.

The rearrangement links TRBV5-5 to TRBJ2-1; D possibly uses TRBD1 or TRBD2 (5 bases each). This CDR3 contains 16 residues. Deletions cut 0 bases from V and 2 bases from J, with 12 bases between. Per the germline V gene, CDR1 is SGHKS and CDR2 is YYEKEE (reference sequence). CDR3 amino acids: CASSLAGAGAYNEQFF. As DNA, the CDR3 is TGTGCCAGCAGCTTGGCCGGGGCGGGCGCCTACAATGAGCAGTTCTTC.

This clone was seen once. V and J are TRBV27 and TRBJ1-2; no clear D gene. Germline-derived CDR1 and CDR2 are MNHEY and SMNVEV (reference sequence). Between the trimmed V and J ends, which lost 7 bases and 2 bases, there was a span of 20 bases. This CDR3 is built from 16 residues. The CDR3 DNA sequence: TGTGCCAGCAACCCCTCCTTCGTGGGTTCGAACTATGGCTACACCTTC. Translated, it gives CASNPSFVGSNYGYTF.

This rearrangement joins TRBV10-3 to TRBJ1-3, with a possible D match to TRBD1 (6 bases). The CDR3 has 14 amino acids. Germline CDR1 reads ENHRY; CDR2 reads SYGVKD. V was cut by 8 bases and J by 3 bases, with 14 bases left in between. CDR3 residues: CAILDTGFGNTIYF. The CDR3 DNA reads TGTGCCATCCTAGACACAGGGTTTGGAAACACCATATATTTT.

This chain connects TRBV7-9 to TRBJ2-7, with a weak D call TRBD1 (6 bases). This CDR3 has 12 residues. Trimming stripped 5 bases from V and 11 bases from J, with 16 bases between. CDR1 is SEHNR and CDR2 is FQNEAQ in the germline V gene (reference sequence). CDR3 residues: CASSLQGGKEYF. In nucleotides, the CDR3 is TGTGCCAGCAGCCTACAAGGGGGAAAGGAGTACTTC.

This clone is a singleton in its sample. The chain carries TRBV6-5 and TRBJ1-3, with D tentatively TRBD1 (5 bases). The CDR3 is made up of 15 amino acids. CDR1 MNHEY and CDR2 SVGAGI come from the germline V gene. V was clipped by 8 bases and J by 0 bases, with 14 bases between them. The CDR3 is CASLPRQYSGNTIYF. The CDR3 nucleotides read TGTGCCAGCCTACCGAGACAGTACTCTGGAAACACCATATATTTT.

The chain couples TRBV19 to TRBJ1-2; D uncertain. CDR1 and CDR2 (germline): LNHDA, SQIVND (reference sequence). Trimming removed 4 bases at V and 4 bases at J, with 7 bases between. This CDR3 spans 12 amino acids. Here the CDR3 DNA reads TGTGCCAGTAGTACCGACCTCTATGGCTACACCTTC. Its protein product is CASSTDLYGYTF.

This chain joins TRBV9 and TRBJ1-6; tentatively, D is TRBD1 (5 bases). This CDR3 contains 16 residues. Deletions cut 4 bases from V and 0 bases from J, with 11 bases between. Germline-derived CDR1 and CDR2 are SGDLS and YYNGEE. CDR3: CASSRDRSSYNSPLHF. DNA of the CDR3: TGTGCCAGCAGCCGGGACCGGAGCTCCTATAATTCACCCCTCCACTTT.

This clone came up once. The gene calls are TRBV5-1 and TRBJ2-1, with TRBD2 matching 15 bases. Looked up from germline, CDR1 is SGHRS and CDR2 is YFSETQ. This CDR3 comprises 17 residues. Germline trimming cut 7 bases from V and 4 bases from J; bases unmatched to any gene: 9. The CDR3 DNA reads TGCGCCAGCGAGACCGGGACTAGCGGGAGGCCTTACAATGAGCAGTTCTTC. It specifies CASETGTSGRPYNEQFF.

The V and J genes are TRBV2 and TRBJ2-4, with D perhaps TRBD2 (5 bases). The CDR3 extends over 13 amino acids. V was trimmed by 7 bases and J by 7 bases, leaving 14 bases between them. From germline, CDR1 is SNHLY and CDR2 FYNNEI. This CDR3 reads CASNGDRGNIQYF. The DNA of the CDR3 is TGTGCCAGCAACGGAGATCGGGGTAACATTCAGTACTTC.

The chain uses TRBV4-1 and TRBJ1-2, with D hard to call. Germline CDR1 is MGHRA and CDR2 is YSYEKL. V dropped 1 base and J dropped 4 bases, with 10 bases sitting between them. The CDR3 is made up of 14 amino acids. In DNA form, the CDR3 reads TGCGCCAGCAGCCAAGTAGGAAGAATCTATGGCTACACCTTC. It is translated as CASSQVGRIYGYTF.

The rearrangement joins TRBV3-1 (or the pseudogene TRBV3-2) to TRBJ2-1; 10 nucleotides line up with TRBD2. This CDR3 is built from 15 residues. Germline trimming cut 3 bases from V and 6 bases from J; bases unmatched to any gene: 5. CDR1 LGHDT and CDR2 YNNKEL come from the germline V gene (reference sequence). Here the CDR3 DNA reads TGTGCCAGCAGCCAGGGGACTAGCGCCCTCAATGAGCAGTTCTTC. Its translation is CASSQGTSALNEQFF.